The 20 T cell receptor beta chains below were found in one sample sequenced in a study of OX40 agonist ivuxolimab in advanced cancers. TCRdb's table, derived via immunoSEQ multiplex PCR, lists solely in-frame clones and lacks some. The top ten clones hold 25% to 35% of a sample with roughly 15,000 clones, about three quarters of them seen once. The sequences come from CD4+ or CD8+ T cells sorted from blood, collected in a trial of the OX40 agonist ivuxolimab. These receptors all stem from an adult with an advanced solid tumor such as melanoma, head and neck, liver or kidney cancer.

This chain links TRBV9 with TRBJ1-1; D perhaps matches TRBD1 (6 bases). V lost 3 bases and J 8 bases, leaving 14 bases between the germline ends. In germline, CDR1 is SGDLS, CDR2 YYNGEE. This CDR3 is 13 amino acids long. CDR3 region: CASSASGANEAFF. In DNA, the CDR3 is TGTGCCAGCAGCGCTTCAGGGGCCAACGAAGCTTTCTTT. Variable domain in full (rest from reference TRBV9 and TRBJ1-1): DSGVTQTPKHLITATGQRVTLRCSPRSGDLSVYWYQQSLDQGLQFLIQYYNGEERAKGNILERFSAQQFPDLHSELNLSSLELGDSALYFCASSASGANEAFFGQGTRLTVV.

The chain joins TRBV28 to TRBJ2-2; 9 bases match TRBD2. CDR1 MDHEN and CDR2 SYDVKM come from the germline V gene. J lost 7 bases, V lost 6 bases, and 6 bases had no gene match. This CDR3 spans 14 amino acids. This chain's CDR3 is CASSVAGEGGELFF. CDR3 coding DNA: TGTGCCAGCAGCGTAGCGGGAGAAGGCGGGGAGCTGTTTTTT.

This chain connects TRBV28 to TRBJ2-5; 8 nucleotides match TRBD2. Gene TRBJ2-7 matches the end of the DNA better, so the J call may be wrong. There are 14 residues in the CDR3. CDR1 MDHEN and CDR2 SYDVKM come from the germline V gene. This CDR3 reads CASSPPGGYHEQYF. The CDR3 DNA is TGTGCCAGCAGTCCCCCGGGAGGGTACCACGAGCAGTACTTC.

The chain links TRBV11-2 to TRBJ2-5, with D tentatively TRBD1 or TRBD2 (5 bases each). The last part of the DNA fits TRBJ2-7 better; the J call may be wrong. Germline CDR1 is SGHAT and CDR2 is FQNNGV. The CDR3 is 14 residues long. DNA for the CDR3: TGTGCCAGCAGCTACGGGACGGAATCCTACGAGCAGTACTTC. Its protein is CASSYGTESYEQYF.

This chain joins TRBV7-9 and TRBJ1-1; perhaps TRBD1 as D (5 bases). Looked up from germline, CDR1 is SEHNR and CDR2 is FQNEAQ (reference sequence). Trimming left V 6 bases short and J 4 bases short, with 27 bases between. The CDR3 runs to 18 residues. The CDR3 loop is CASSSRGAVANDFTEAFF. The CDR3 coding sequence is TGTGCCAGCAGTTCTAGAGGGGCCGTGGCGAATGATTTCACTGAAGCTTTCTTT.

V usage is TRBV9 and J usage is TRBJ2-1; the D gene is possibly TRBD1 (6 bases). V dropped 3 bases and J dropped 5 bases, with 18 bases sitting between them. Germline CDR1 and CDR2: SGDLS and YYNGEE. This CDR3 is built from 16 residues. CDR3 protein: CASSALQGAVDNEQFF. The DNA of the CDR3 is TGTGCCAGCAGCGCCCTACAGGGTGCGGTGGACAATGAGCAGTTCTTC.

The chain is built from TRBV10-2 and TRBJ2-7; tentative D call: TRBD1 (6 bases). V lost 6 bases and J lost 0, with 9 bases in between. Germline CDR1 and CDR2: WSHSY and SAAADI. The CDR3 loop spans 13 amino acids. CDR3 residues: CASSDRSSYEQYF. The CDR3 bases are TGCGCCAGCAGCGACAGGTCCTCCTACGAGCAGTACTTC.

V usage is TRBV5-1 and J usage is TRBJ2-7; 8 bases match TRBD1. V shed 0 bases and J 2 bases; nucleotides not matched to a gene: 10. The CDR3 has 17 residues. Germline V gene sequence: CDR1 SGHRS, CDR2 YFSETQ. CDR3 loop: CASSLAPGQGEAYEQYF. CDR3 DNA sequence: TGCGCCAGCAGCTTGGCCCCTGGACAGGGTGAGGCCTACGAGCAGTACTTC.

CDR3 bases: TGCGCCAGCAGCTCGGGACTAGCGGGAGGGCCCTACGAGCAGTACTTC. Its protein is CASSSGLAGGPYEQYF. The V gene is TRBV5-1, the J gene TRBJ2-7; 16 nucleotides match TRBD2. Germline V gene lookup returns CDR1 SGHRS and CDR2 YFSETQ. J gave up 2 bases and V 3 bases, and 2 bases lay outside the gene matches. The CDR3 has 16 residues.

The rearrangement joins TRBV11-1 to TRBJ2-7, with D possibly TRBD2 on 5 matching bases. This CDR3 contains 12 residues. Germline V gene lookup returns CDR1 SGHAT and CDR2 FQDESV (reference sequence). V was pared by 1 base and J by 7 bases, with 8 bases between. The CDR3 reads CASSLGGQEQYF. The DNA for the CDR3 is TGTGCCAGCAGCTTAGGAGGGCAGGAGCAGTACTTC.

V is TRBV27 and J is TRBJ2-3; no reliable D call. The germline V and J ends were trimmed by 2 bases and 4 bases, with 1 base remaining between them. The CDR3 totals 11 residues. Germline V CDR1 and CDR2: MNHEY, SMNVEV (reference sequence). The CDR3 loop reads CASSLADTQYF. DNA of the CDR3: TGTGCCAGCAGTTTAGCAGATACGCAGTATTTT.

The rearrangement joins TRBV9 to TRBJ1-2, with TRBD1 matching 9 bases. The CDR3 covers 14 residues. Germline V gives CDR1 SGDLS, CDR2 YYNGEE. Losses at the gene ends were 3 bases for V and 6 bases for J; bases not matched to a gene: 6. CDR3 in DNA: TGTGCCAGCAGCGCAAGACAGGGGGTCCATGGCTACACCTTC. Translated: CASSARQGVHGYTF.

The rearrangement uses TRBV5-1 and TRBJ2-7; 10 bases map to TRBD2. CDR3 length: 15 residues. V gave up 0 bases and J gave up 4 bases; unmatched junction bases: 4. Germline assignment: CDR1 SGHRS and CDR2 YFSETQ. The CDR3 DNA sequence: TGCGCCAGCAGCTTGGTGGCTAGCGGGAGATACGAGCAGTACTTC. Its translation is CASSLVASGRYEQYF.

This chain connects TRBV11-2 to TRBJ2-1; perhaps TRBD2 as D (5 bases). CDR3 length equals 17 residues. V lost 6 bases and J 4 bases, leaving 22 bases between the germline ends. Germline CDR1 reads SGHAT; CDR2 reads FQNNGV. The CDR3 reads CASRSHPERSFYNEQFF. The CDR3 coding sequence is TGTGCCAGCAGATCCCACCCCGAGCGGAGCTTTTACAATGAGCAGTTCTTC.

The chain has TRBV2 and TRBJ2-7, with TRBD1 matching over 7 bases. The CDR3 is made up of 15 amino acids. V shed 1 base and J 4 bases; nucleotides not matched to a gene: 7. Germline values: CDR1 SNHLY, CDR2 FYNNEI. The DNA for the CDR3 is TGTGCCAGCAGTGAAGAAATGACAGGGAGATACGAGCAGTACTTC. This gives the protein CASSEEMTGRYEQYF.

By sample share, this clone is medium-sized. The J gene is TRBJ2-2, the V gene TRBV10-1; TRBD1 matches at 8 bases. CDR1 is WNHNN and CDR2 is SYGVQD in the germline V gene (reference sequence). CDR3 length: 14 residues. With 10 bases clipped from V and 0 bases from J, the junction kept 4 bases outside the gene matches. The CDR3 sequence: CATRTGPNTGELFF. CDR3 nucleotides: TGCGCCACCCGGACAGGGCCGAACACCGGGGAGCTGTTTTTT.

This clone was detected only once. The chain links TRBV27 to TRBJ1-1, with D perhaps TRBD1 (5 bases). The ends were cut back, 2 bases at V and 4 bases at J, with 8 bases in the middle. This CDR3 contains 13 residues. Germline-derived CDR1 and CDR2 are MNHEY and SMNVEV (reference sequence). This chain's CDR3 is CASSLGAGTEAFF. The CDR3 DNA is TGTGCCAGCAGTTTAGGGGCCGGCACTGAAGCTTTCTTT.

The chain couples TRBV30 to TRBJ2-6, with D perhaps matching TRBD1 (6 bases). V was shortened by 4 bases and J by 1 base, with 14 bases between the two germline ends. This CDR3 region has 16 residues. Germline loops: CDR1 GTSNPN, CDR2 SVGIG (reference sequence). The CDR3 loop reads CAWIDTGFSGANVLTF. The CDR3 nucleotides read TGTGCCTGGATTGACACAGGGTTTTCTGGGGCCAACGTCCTGACTTTC.

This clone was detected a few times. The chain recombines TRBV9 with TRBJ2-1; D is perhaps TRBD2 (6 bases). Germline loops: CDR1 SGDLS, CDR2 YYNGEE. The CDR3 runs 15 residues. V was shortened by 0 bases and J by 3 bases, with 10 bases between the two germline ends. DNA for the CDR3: TGTGCCAGCAGCGTAGGGGGGGAGGTCTACAATGAGCAGTTCTTC. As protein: CASSVGGEVYNEQFF.

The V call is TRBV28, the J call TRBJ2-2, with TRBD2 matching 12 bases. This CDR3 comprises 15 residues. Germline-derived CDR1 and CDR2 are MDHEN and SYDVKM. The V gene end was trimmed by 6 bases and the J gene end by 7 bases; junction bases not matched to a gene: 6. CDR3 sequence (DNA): TGTGCCAGCAGCCAGACTAGCGGGAGTCACGGGGAGCTGTTTTTT. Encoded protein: CASSQTSGSHGELFF.